These 3 T cell receptor beta chains share one sample of origin, sequenced in a study of blood T cells in healthy people across ages. Through a sample-barcoded 5' primer and a J-beta primer mix, a second PCR was run for roughly 6 to 11 cycles. TCRdb independently ran MiXCR on the 5' RACE reads; one entry per CDR3 protein. The sample yields some 1.7 million distinct CDR3 sequences, under 30% seen once. Source material: blood. These receptors were taken from a woman aged 25 to 39 in good health.

The table lists this clonotype with a few counts. The chain has TRBV29-1 and TRBJ2-7, with a weak D call TRBD2 (7 bases). Trimming removed 3 bases from V and 3 bases from J, with 15 bases in between. From germline, CDR1 is SQVTM and CDR2 ANQGSEA. The CDR3 spans 14 residues. The CDR3 reads CSVEEGGVVYEQYF. The CDR3 region has the DNA TGCAGCGTTGAGGAAGGGGGGGTGGTCTACGAGCAGTACTTC.

V and J are TRBV7-2 and TRBJ2-3, with D perhaps matching TRBD1 or TRBD2 (5 bases each). The germline gives CDR1 SGHTA, CDR2 FQGNSA. V lost 3 bases, J lost 2 bases, and 12 bases lay in between. The CDR3 is made up of 15 amino acids. The CDR3 loop reads CASSFRGADTDTQYF. The CDR3 bases are TGTGCCAGCAGCTTTCGAGGGGCTGACACAGATACGCAGTATTTT.

This chain links TRBV20-1 with TRBJ2-7; D is possibly TRBD2 (6 bases). Germline lookup yields CDR1 DFQATT and CDR2 SNEGSKA (reference sequence). V was shortened by 0 bases and J by 3 bases, with 12 bases between the two germline ends. This CDR3 is 14 amino acids long. CDR3 in DNA: TGCAGTGCTAGAGATAGGGAGCGGGTCTACGAGCAGTACTTC. It translates to CSARDRERVYEQYF.